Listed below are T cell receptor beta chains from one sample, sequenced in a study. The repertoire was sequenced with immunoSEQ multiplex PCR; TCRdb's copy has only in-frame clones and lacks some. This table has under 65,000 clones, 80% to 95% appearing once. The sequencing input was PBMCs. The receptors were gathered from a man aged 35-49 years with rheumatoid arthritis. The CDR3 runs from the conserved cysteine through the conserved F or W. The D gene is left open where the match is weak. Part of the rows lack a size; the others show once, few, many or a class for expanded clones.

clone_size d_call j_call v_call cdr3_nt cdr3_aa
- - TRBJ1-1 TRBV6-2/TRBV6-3 TGTGCCAGCAGCATACCAGACACTTCACGGGGCCTCAGCAGGGACGCTGAAGCTTTCTTT CASSIPDTSRGLSRDAEAFF
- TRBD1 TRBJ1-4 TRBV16 TGTGCCAGCAGCCGGACAGGAGGGGATGAAAAACTGTTTTTT CASSRTGGDEKLFF
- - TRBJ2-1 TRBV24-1 TGTGCCACCAGTGATTTTCAGGGTAGCGGAGACTACAATGAGCAGTTCTTC CATSDFQGSGDYNEQFF
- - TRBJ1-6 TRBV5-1 TGCGCCAGCAGCTTGGTACAGGGTCCAAATTCACCCCTCCACTTT CASSLVQGPNSPLHF
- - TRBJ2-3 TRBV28 TGTGCCAGCATCTCGCAGGGGTGGGACACAGATACGCAGTATTTT CASISQGWDTDTQYF
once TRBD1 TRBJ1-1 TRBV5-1 TGCGCCAGCAGCGGGGGGACAGCCAACACTGAAGCTTTCTTT CASSGGTANTEAFF
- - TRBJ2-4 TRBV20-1 TGCAGTGCTAGACATATGGCCATTCAGTACTTC CSARHMAIQYF
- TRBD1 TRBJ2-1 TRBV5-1 TGCGCCAGCAGCCCTTCTGGACAGGGTAACAATGAGCAGTTCTTC CASSPSGQGNNEQFF
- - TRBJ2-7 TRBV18 TGTGCCAGCTCACCCCCGCGGGTGGGGTCGGGTGTGTACGAGCAGTACTTC CASSPPRVGSGVYEQYF
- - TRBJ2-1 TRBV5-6 TGTGCCAGCAGCTTGGTACAGATTAAGCCCAATGAGCAGTTCTTC CASSLVQIKPNEQFF
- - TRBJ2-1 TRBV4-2 TGTGCCAGCAGCCTTTCAAGCGTTCAGGGGTTTACAAGCTCCTACAATGAGCAGTTCTTC CASSLSSVQGFTSSYNEQFF
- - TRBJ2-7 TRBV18 TGTGCCAGCTCACCATTCACAGGGCCTAGCTCCTACGAGCAGTACTTC CASSPFTGPSSYEQYF
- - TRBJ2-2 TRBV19 TGTGCCACCTGTCGAGCGAACACCGGGGAGCTGTTTTTT CATCRANTGELFF
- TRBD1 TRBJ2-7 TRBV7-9 TGTGCCAGCAGCCCGAGGACAGGCCACGAGCAGTACTTC CASSPRTGHEQYF
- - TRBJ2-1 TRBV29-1 TGCAGCGTAGGCAGCTATGAGCAGTTCTTC CSVGSYEQFF
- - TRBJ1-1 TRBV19 TGTGCCACCACCCCCGGGCCTCTCATGAACACTGAAGCTTTCTTT CATTPGPLMNTEAFF
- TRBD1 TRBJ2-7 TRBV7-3 TGTGCCAGCAGCCGGGACAGGAACTACGAGCAGTACTTC CASSRDRNYEQYF
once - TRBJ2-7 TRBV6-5 TGTGCCAGCAGTTACTCGAGTAGCATCTACGAGCAGTACTTC CASSYSSSIYEQYF
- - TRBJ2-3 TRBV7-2 TGTGCCAGCAGCTTAGTCCATGATACGCAGTATTTT CASSLVHDTQYF
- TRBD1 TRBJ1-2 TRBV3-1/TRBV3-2 TGTGCCAGCAGCCGAGGGACAGGGGGGCACTATGGCTACACCTTC CASSRGTGGHYGYTF
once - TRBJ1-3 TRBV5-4 TGTGCCAGCATGCGGGACGGGTCCTCTGGAAACACCATATATTTT CASMRDGSSGNTIYF
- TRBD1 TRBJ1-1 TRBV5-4 TGTGCCAGCAGCTCAGGGACAGGAACGAACACTGAAGCTTTCTTT CASSSGTGTNTEAFF
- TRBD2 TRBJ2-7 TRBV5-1 TGCGCCAGCAGCCCGACTAGCTTTCCCGAGCAGTACTTC CASSPTSFPEQYF
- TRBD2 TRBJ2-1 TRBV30 TGTGCCTGGAGGGGCGGGAGGGCCTACAATGAGCAGTTCTTC CAWRGGRAYNEQFF
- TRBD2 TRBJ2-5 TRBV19 TGTGCCAGTAGAGGCAAAGCGGGGGGGCTTGAGACCCAGTACTTC CASRGKAGGLETQYF
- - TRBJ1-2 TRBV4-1 TGCGCCAGCAGCCAAGACGAGGGCGGGTACTATGGCTACACCTTC CASSQDEGGYYGYTF
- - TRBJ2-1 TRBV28 TGTGCCAGCAGTTTATATGGTCAGGGGTCCTACAATGAGCAGTTCTTC CASSLYGQGSYNEQFF
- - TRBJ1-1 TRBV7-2 TGTGCCAGCAGCTTATTTCAGGGCAGAATCGCTGAAGCTTTCTTT CASSLFQGRIAEAFF
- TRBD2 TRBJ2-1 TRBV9 TGTGCCAGCAGCGTAGTGGTAGCGGGGGCTTACAATGAGCAGTTCTTC CASSVVVAGAYNEQFF
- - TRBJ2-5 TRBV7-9 TGTGCCAGCAGCACGCCTCAGGGGACCCAGTACTTC CASSTPQGTQYF
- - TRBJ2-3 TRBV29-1 TGCAGCGCGCTCGGCGCGGGTAGTCTCAGCACAGATACGCAGTATTTT CSALGAGSLSTDTQYF
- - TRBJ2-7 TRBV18 TGTGCCAGCTCACCACCGAACCCCTACGAGCAGTACTTC CASSPPNPYEQYF
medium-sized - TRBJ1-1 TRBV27 TGTGCCAGCAGTTTATCGGAGGGAGGCACTGAAGCTTTCTTT CASSLSEGGTEAFF
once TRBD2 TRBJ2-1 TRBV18 TGTGCCAGCGCCCCTATTATCGGGGGGGCCCGTAATGAGCAGTTCTTC CASAPIIGGARNEQFF
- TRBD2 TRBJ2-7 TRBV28 TGTGCCAGCAGTAATCCAATAGCGGGAGTCTACGAGCAGTACTTC CASSNPIAGVYEQYF
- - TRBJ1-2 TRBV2 TGTGCCAGCAGTGGAGCCGGTTCTAACTATGGCTACACCTTC CASSGAGSNYGYTF
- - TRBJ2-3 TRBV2 TGTGCCAGCAGTGCCTCTGGACCTTTCACAGATACGCAGTATTTT CASSASGPFTDTQYF
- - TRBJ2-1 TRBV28 TGTGCCAGCAGTTTTAACGGGGCTTTCTACAATGAGCAGTTCTTC CASSFNGAFYNEQFF
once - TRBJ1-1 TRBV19 TGTGCCAGTAGGACGCCGCCGACAAGCGGTGAAGCTTTCTTT CASRTPPTSGEAFF
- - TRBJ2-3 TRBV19 TGTGCCAGTAGTCGACAGCAGACTAGCACAGATACGCAGTATTTT CASSRQQTSTDTQYF
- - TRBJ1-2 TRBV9 TGTGCCAGCAGAGATATCGGAAAACTTGGAGGCTACACCTTC CASRDIGKLGGYTF
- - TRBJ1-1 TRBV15 TGTGCCACCAGCAGGTCCCTTGCGGCTGGCACTGAAGCTTTCTTT CATSRSLAAGTEAFF
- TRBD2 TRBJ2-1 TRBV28 TGTGCCAGCACCCCCTTAGCGGGATCGCGCTACAATGAGCAGTTCTTC CASTPLAGSRYNEQFF
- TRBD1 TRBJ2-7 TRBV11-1 TGTGCCAGCAGCCCCCCGGACAGGGAGTCCTACGAGCAGTACTTC CASSPPDRESYEQYF
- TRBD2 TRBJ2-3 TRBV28 TGTGCCAGCAGTCCGGGGACTAGCCGACGCACAGATACGCAGTATTTT CASSPGTSRRTDTQYF
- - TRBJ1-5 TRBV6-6 TGTGCCAGCAGGGACACAGGGTTCGATCAGCCCCAGCATTTT CASRDTGFDQPQHF
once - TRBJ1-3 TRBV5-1 TGCGCCAGCAGCTTGGAACAGGGACTCTCTGGAAACACCATATATTTT CASSLEQGLSGNTIYF
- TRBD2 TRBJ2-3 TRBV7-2 TGTGCCAGCAGCAAAGGGCTAGCGGGATCTAGCACAGATACGCAGTATTTT CASSKGLAGSSTDTQYF
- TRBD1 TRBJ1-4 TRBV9 TGTGCCAGCAGCGCACAGGGGATGGGTGAAAAACTGTTTTTT CASSAQGMGEKLFF
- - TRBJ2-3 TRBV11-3 TGTGCCAGCAGCAGGTTTGGCACTAGCACAGATACGCAGTATTTT CASSRFGTSTDTQYF